The sequence of this T cell receptor beta chain was determined in a study of T-cell memory formation after mild COVID-19 listed by TCRdb under 2021. In the study overall: TCR sequence clusters from the two donors were largely donor specific. T-cell clones expanding and contracting after mild COVID-19 in two donors were tracked by longitudinal TCRalpha and TCRbeta repertoire sequencing. The cohort comprised two young, previously healthy adult volunteers, one female and one male.

PBMCs were isolated by Ficoll-Paque density gradient centrifugation. The sequencing machine was an Illumina NovaSeq 6000. TCRalpha and TCRbeta cDNA libraries were built by 5'RACE with constant-segment primers, adding sample barcodes and unique molecular identifiers. RNA was extracted from every sample with Trizol reagent. Libraries were amplified in two PCR steps, with a second sample barcode and Illumina TruSeq adapters added in the second step. Libraries were sequenced on an Illumina NovaSeq with 2 x 150 bp paired-end reads. The authors processed their data as follows. The reads were demultiplexed and collapsed into UMI-guided consensus sequences using migec v1.2.7. Using mixcr v2.1.11, the UMI consensuses were aligned to TRA and TRB V and J templates and assembled into clonotypes. A clonotype was counted as expanded or contracted only if both edgeR and NoisET called the change significant, with noise models trained on biological replicates. For edgeR calls, the cutoffs were a false discovery rate-adjusted p below 0.01 and a log2 fold-change threshold of 1. PCA with hierarchical clustering of max-normalized trajectories of the 1000 most abundant clonotypes was used as exploratory dynamics analysis. The CD4 or CD8 phenotype of responding clones was assigned using the separately sequenced CD4+ and CD8+ repertoires. The raw public reads went through TCRdb reprocessing: fastp at Q25, MiXCR clone calling, in-frame beta chains kept. Entries that share a CDR3 protein sequence are merged under the most common genes and DNA. TCRdb's processing, not the authors' own work, is the source of the V and J calls. Here the sample has 300,000 to 350,000 distinct CDR3 sequences; roughly a fifth occur a single time. The leading ten clones occupy around 21% of the sample.

Comments on this clonotype: Its antigen is unknown. Per-base quality was not reported, and no clone a single base away is much larger than it.

Summary of the overall study and its limitations: Contracting CD4+ clones were found mainly in CM and EM memory subsets, while CD8+ clones were enriched in EMRA. Clones that contracted from day 15 to 85 showed balanced CD4/CD8 phenotypes, whereas a second wave of clones that expanded from day 15 to 37 leaned towards CD4+. Some responding clones were detected in pre-infection memory, suggesting pre-existing cross-reactive memory T cells joined the SARS-CoV-2 response. Only a couple of mild cases were covered by the study, and larger cohorts that include severe cases with pre-infection samples were considered necessary. The second-wave clones that peaked on day 37 were not confirmed to be SARS-CoV-2 specific.

CDR1 and CDR2, per the germline V gene, are ENHRY and SYGVKD. The CDR3 runs 14 residues from the cysteine to the phenylalanine. Just CDR3 DNA is preserved here, 42 bases in frame from base 1. The V end gives up 6 bases and the J end 7 bases, leaving 9 bases in the junction not matched to a gene. This sequence was found in a man between 18 and 35 years old who had mild COVID-19 (a few samples of this study predate the infection). The sample titles of this study are shuffled in the database, so cell type and time point are left out; the donor was told from shared clones. This receptor chain uses TRBV10-3 and TRBJ2-5; a stretch of 9 junction bases matches TRBD1. Sample: PBMCs or a T cell subset sorted from them (not recorded which). The DNA is TGTGCCATCAGCGCCGGGACAGGGAAGGGGACCCAGTACTTC. This codes for CAISAGTGKGTQYF.